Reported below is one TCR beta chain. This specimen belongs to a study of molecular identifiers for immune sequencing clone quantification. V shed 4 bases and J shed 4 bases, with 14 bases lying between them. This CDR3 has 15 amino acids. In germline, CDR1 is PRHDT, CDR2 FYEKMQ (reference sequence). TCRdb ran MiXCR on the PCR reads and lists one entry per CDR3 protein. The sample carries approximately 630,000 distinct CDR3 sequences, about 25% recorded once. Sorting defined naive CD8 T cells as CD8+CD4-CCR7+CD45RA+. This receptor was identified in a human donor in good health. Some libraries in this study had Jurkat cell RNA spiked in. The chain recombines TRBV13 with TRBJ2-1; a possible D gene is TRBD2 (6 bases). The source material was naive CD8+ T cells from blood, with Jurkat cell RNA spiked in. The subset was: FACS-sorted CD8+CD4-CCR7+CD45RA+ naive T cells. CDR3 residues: CASSSQAGLYNEQFF. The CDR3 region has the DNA TGTGCCAGCAGCTCCCAAGCGGGTCTGTACAATGAGCAGTTCTTC. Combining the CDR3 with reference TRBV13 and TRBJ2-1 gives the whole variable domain AAGVIQSPRHLIKEKRETATLKCYPIPRHDTVYWYQQGPGQDPQFLISFYEKMQSDKGSIPDRFSAQQFSDYHSELNMSSLELGDSALYFCASSSQAGLYNEQFFGPGTRLTVL.